A single sample is the source of the 22 T cell receptor beta chains below, sequenced in a study of T cells expressing NK-cell markers. TCRdb reprocessed the 5' RACE reads and stores each CDR3 protein as one record, lacking DNA. This listing includes 90,000 to 130,000 distinct CDR3 sequences. Sequencing was performed on blood T cells: a sorted CD56 or NKG2C T cell subset, CD4+ or CD8+ T cells, or bulk PBMC T cells (not recorded which). The receptors come from a woman between 18 and 70 years old in good health.

The chain has TRBV29-1 and TRBJ2-7; TCRdb designates TRBD1, a call that cannot be tested without DNA. CDR3 length: 14 amino acids. The germline CDR1 and CDR2 sequences are SQVTM and ANQGSEA. The CDR3: CSAVTFQGRDEQYF.

The rearrangement uses TRBV7-2 and TRBJ2-1. The CDR3 consists of 14 residues. Germline assignment: CDR1 SGHTA and CDR2 FQGNSA. CDR3 sequence reads: CASSLVGGNNEQFF.

The chain is built from TRBV9 and TRBJ2-7; TCRdb's D call of TRBD2 is untestable without DNA. The CDR3 is made up of 14 amino acids. Germline CDR1 SGDLS, CDR2 YYNGEE. CDR3 sequence reads: CASSPGTRPYEQYF.

The chain employs TRBV11-1 and TRBJ2-1; TCRdb reports TRBD2, a call that lacks DNA to check it against. CDR1 and CDR2 from the germline V gene are SGHAT and FQDESV (reference sequence). The CDR3 sequence is 18 residues long. CDR3 residues: CASSLQAPPLSSYNEQFF.

This rearrangement joins TRBV28 to TRBJ2-7; TCRdb picks TRBD2, but there is no DNA to check that call. Germline V gene lookup returns CDR1 MDHEN and CDR2 SYDVKM. This CDR3 contains 15 residues. CDR3 sequence: CASSSPGLADYEQYF.

The V gene is TRBV4-3, the J gene TRBJ2-3; TCRdb names TRBD2, which stays unverified in the absence of DNA. From germline, CDR1 is LGHNA and CDR2 YSLEER. This CDR3 spans 16 amino acids. The CDR3 here is CASSQETAGGTDTQYF.

V gene TRBV28 combines with J gene TRBJ1-1; TCRdb outputs TRBD1, but without DNA this stays unchecked. The germline CDR1 and CDR2 sequences are MDHEN and SYDVKM. This CDR3 region has 14 residues. The CDR3 sequence is CASRWDRENTEAFF.

J is TRBJ2-1 and V is TRBV29-1. CDR1 is SQVTM, CDR2 ANQGSEA, per germline. The CDR3 runs to 12 residues. The CDR3 is CSVWNDYNEQFF.

V gene TRBV27 combines with J gene TRBJ2-2; TCRdb's assignment of TRBD2 cannot be checked, as there is no DNA. CDR3 length equals 14 residues. Per the germline V gene, CDR1 is MNHEY and CDR2 is SMNVEV (reference sequence). This CDR3 is CASSVGLEAGELFF.

The chain joins TRBV12-5 to TRBJ2-5; lacking DNA, the TRBD2 call made by TCRdb goes unchecked. The CDR3 sequence is 15 residues long. Germline lookup yields CDR1 LGHNT and CDR2 FRNRAP. This chain's CDR3 is CASGATVPYQETQYF. The full variable domain, with the rest looked up from reference TRBV12-5 and TRBJ2-5, is DARVTQTPRHKVTEMGQEVTMRCQPILGHNTVFWYRQTMMQGLELLAYFRNRAPLDDSGMPKDRFSAEMPDATLATLKIQPSEPRDSAVYFCASGATVPYQETQYFGPGTRLLVL.

This sequence joins TRBV7-2 and TRBJ2-7; TCRdb's D call, TRBD1, is unchecked because there is no DNA. CDR1 SGHTA and CDR2 FQGNSA come from the germline V gene. CDR3 size: 13 residues. CDR3 amino acids: CASSLGARYEQYF.

The chain recombines TRBV12-3 or TRBV12-4 with TRBJ2-2; no DNA is available, so the TRBD2 call from TCRdb remains unchecked. There are 20 residues in the CDR3. CDR3 amino acids: CASSPFLAGGDSANTGELFF.

The genes are TRBV19 and TRBJ2-1; lacking DNA, the TRBD2 call made by TCRdb goes unchecked. The CDR3 extends over 18 amino acids. Germline lookup yields CDR1 LNHDA and CDR2 SQIVND (reference sequence). CDR3 protein: CASSPGSATRGGWDEQFF.

CDR3 sequence reads: CASSFRGQSGTQYF. The V call is TRBV5-4, the J call TRBJ2-3; TCRdb selects TRBD1, and the lack of DNA leaves this call unchecked. CDR1 is SGHNT and CDR2 is YYREEE in the germline V gene (reference sequence). This CDR3 is built from 14 residues.

The chain has TRBV28 and TRBJ2-7; TCRdb names TRBD2, which stays unverified in the absence of DNA. The CDR3 spans 14 residues. Germline assignment: CDR1 MDHEN and CDR2 SYDVKM. CDR3 amino acids: CASTTLAGVREQYF.

The V and J genes are TRBV9 and TRBJ2-7; TCRdb designates TRBD2, a call that cannot be tested without DNA. Germline-derived CDR1 and CDR2 are SGDLS and YYNGEE. The CDR3 totals 15 residues. CDR3 sequence: CASSFSGSLSYEQYF.

V and J are TRBV27 and TRBJ2-5; absent DNA, TCRdb's TRBD1 call cannot be checked. The CDR3 spans 12 residues. Looked up from germline, CDR1 is MNHEY and CDR2 is SMNVEV (reference sequence). Here the CDR3 reads CASSLSGGTQYF.

The chain's CDR3 is CASSQDRLAVEQYF. V usage is TRBV4-1 and J usage is TRBJ2-7; checking the TCRdb D call of TRBD2 is not possible without DNA. The CDR3 totals 14 residues. Germline V gene sequence: CDR1 MGHRA, CDR2 YSYEKL.

This chain joins TRBV29-1 and TRBJ1-1; no DNA is available, so the TRBD1 call from TCRdb remains unchecked. Germline V CDR1 and CDR2: SQVTM, ANQGSEA. The CDR3 runs to 14 residues. CDR3 amino acids: CSVVRGRMNTEAFF.

The gene calls are TRBV7-2 and TRBJ2-7. This CDR3 spans 13 amino acids. The germline gives CDR1 SGHTA, CDR2 FQGNSA. The CDR3 spells CASSFAPYYEQYF.

The chain recombines TRBV15 with TRBJ2-1; the TCRdb D gene call, TRBD2, has no DNA to confirm it. The CDR3 contains 13 residues. Germline V lookup: CDR1 LNHNV, CDR2 YYDKDF (reference sequence). This chain's CDR3 is CATSRALVDEQFF.

The gene calls are TRBV6-1 and TRBJ1-2; TCRdb's D gene call, TRBD1, goes unchecked for lack of DNA. Per the germline V gene, CDR1 is MNHNS and CDR2 is SASEGT. CDR3 length: 13 amino acids. The CDR3 spells CASRGTANYGYTF.